What follows is one T cell receptor beta chain and its context. Its target is unknown. This sample is drawn from a study of T cells in localized non-small cell lung cancer. The V end was cut by 3 bases, the J end by 5 bases, with 13 bases between. The germline V gene has CDR1 LNHNV and CDR2 YYDKDF (reference sequence). This CDR3 comprises 15 residues. Study-level findings and limits: Greater T cell density in blood accompanied longer overall survival.

Profiled with immunoSEQ multiplex PCR; TCRdb holds only in-frame clones, not every one. The table records tens of thousands of clones, 83% of them present only once. V is TRBV15 and J is TRBJ2-2, with unresolved D. This specimen was PBMCs, taken before any cancer treatment. This TCR derives from a man between 40 and 70 years old with stage II lung adenocarcinoma. CDR3 bases: TGTGCCACCAGCAGCCCCGGGTCGGGTACCGGGGAGCTGTTTTTT. Residues: CATSSPGSGTGELFF.